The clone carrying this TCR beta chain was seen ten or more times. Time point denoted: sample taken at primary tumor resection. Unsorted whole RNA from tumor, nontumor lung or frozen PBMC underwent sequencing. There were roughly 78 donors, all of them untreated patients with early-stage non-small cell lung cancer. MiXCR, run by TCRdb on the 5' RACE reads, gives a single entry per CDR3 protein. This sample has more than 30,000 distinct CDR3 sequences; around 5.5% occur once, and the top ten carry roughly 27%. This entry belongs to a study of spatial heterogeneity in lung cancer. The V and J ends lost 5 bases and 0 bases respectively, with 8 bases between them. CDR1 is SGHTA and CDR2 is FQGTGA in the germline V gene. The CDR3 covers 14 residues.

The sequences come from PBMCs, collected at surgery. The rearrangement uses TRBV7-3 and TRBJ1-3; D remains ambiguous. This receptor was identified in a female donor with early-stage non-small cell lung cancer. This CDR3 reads CASSPGSSGNTIYF. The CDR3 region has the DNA TGTGCCAGCAGCCCCGGAAGCTCTGGAAACACCATATATTTT. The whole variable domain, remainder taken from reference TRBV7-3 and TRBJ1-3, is GAGVSQTPSNKVTEKGKYVELRCDPISGHTALYWYRQSLGQGPEFLIYFQGTGAADDSGLPNDRFFAVRPEGSVSTLKIQRTERGDSAVYLCASSPGSSGNTIYFGEGSWLTVV.